The rows below give T cell receptor beta chains drawn from one sample of a study of T cells in Graves' hyperthyroidism and ophthalmopathy. TCRdb independently ran MiXCR on the multiplex PCR reads; one entry per CDR3 protein. The sample lists roughly 300,000 distinct CDR3 sequences, approximately 22% occurring once. The sample comprised blood. These TCRs come from a woman in her forties or fifties with Graves' hyperthyroidism. CDR3s include the opening cysteine and the closing phenylalanine or tryptophan. Fields, in order: V gene, J gene, CDR3 protein.

>TRBV2|TRBJ2-3
CASSERDTSTDTQYF
>TRBV2|TRBJ2-2
CASSPQEINTGELFF
>TRBV18|TRBJ2-4
CASSPRTGALAKNIQYF
>TRBV11-2|TRBJ2-7
CASSLTRLAGVHEQYF
>TRBV27|TRBJ1-2
CASSWAGAVGYTF
>TRBV7-9|TRBJ2-2
CASRPGTANTGELFF
>TRBV12-3/TRBV12-4|TRBJ2-3
CASSRDRTTQYF
>TRBV29-1|TRBJ2-3
CSVAFRLADTQYF
>TRBV12-3/TRBV12-4|TRBJ1-3
CASSWTGNTIYF
>TRBV5-1|TRBJ2-7
CASSERGYEQYF
>TRBV7-2|TRBJ2-1
CASSGGRATYNEQFF
>TRBV2|TRBJ1-1
CASSEMANTEAFF
>TRBV7-2|TRBJ2-2
CAVESTGELFF
>TRBV6-1|TRBJ1-1
CASSLESGNTEAFF
>TRBV20-1|TRBJ2-7
CSASYRLAENSYEQYF
>TRBV5-1|TRBJ2-1
CASKDLAGNNEQFF
>TRBV11-2|TRBJ1-5
CASSEQGTQPQHF
>TRBV14|TRBJ2-3
CASLRWDRGTDTQYF
>TRBV6-2/TRBV6-3|TRBJ2-5
CASRHGTGMETQYF
>TRBV2|TRBJ1-5
CASSTGYNQPQHF
>TRBV28|TRBJ2-5
CASSLSGTGGQTQYF
>TRBV30|TRBJ1-4
CAWTIPGREKLFF
>TRBV2|TRBJ2-2
CASSEPGELFF
>TRBV6-1|TRBJ2-1
CASTGGFAYNEQFF
>TRBV7-9|TRBJ2-1
CASSLVAGSGDEQFF
>TRBV7-6|TRBJ2-3
CASSRSLTSGDTDTQYF
>TRBV24-1|TRBJ1-2
CATSDPSGTGDYGYTF
>TRBV7-4|TRBJ2-7
CASSLARWGEQYF
>TRBV20-1|TRBJ2-2
CSARMAGGFGELFF
>TRBV6-1|TRBJ1-1
CASTAGDRNEAFF
>TRBV7-2|TRBJ2-7
CASSRRGAYEQYF
>TRBV2|TRBJ2-2
CASRTGEVGELFF
>TRBV3-1|TRBJ1-3
CASSQGFRPLSGNTIYF
>TRBV7-2|TRBJ1-2
CASSFSRSDGYTF
>TRBV3-1|TRBJ2-1
CASSQVSTHNEQFF
>TRBV15|TRBJ1-5
CATSRGTGGGQPQHF
>TRBV6-5|TRBJ1-5
CASSSQFSNQPQHF
>TRBV11-2|TRBJ1-1
CASSPIFREAEAFF
>TRBV5-1|TRBJ2-5
CASSLDLGTQYF
>TRBV3-1|TRBJ2-7
CASSQGPGLAVHF
>TRBV10-3|TRBJ2-7
CAISVGTDRDREQYF
>TRBV29-1|TRBJ2-7
CSIRDRGFYEQYF
>TRBV7-9|TRBJ1-2
CASSRTSNYGYTF
>TRBV7-3|TRBJ2-7
CASSLSGISEQYF
>TRBV6-1|TRBJ1-1
CASSQGRINTEAFF
>TRBV7-2|TRBJ2-3
CASSLAIYTDTQYF
>TRBV14|TRBJ2-1
CASSQAYNEQFF
>TRBV18|TRBJ2-3
CASSPAGVTNTQYF
>TRBV5-1|TRBJ1-1
CASSSLLTTGGTEAFF